This TCR beta chain was profiled in a study of T cell clusters in autoimmune cytopenias. Study conclusions and caveats: Primary autoimmune cytopenia patients seemingly lacked the physiological T cell clusters found in healthy donors.

The CDR3 length is 14 residues. Per germline, CDR1 GTSNPN and CDR2 SVGIG (reference sequence). Each sample's input was roughly 230 ng genomic DNA, approximately 37,500 genome equivalents. One tube held mixed TRB-A and TRB-B primer pools for touch-down PCR. TCRdb reworked the multiplex PCR reads into one entry per CDR3 protein, no DNA. The sample table sets out about 12,000 distinct CDR3 sequences. A remark on this clonotype: Its specificity is unknown.

These sequences were also reported in another study, on T cell repertoires in aging, cancer and after chemotherapy.

The sequence came from a human donor in good health. Input material: peripheral blood. The gene calls are TRBV30 and TRBJ2-3; there is no DNA to check the TCRdb D call of TRBD1. The chain's CDR3 is CAWSGLLGADTQYF.